A selection of T cell receptor beta chains follows, all from one sample in a study of beta chain features in type 1 diabetes. Profiling relied on immunoSEQ multiplex PCR, and the TCRdb table lists in-frame clones only, not all of them. This sample has 900,000 or so clones; roughly 17% occur once, and the top ten carry around 0.02%. Sequenced sample: naive CD4+ T cells from blood. The receptors stem from a woman aged 18-29 years in good health. Each CDR3 is given without its conserved first and last residue. The order of the fields is V gene, CDR3 length, clone size, CDR3 protein. Clone size, where shown, is once, few, many, or a class for clones that have expanded.

v_call: TRBV7-9; cdr3_length: 13; clone_size: -; cdr3_aa: ASSLYGADNNEQF
v_call: TRBV5-6; cdr3_length: 14; clone_size: -; cdr3_aa: ASSSQRGAFSDTQY
v_call: TRBV2; cdr3_length: 12; clone_size: few; cdr3_aa: ASSVQGNTGELF
v_call: TRBV6-5; cdr3_length: 14; clone_size: few; cdr3_aa: ASSYSGREGNNEQF
v_call: TRBV28; cdr3_length: 16; clone_size: -; cdr3_aa: ASSVPGLAGGPTDTQY
v_call: TRBV28; cdr3_length: 13; clone_size: -; cdr3_aa: ASSPGGAGGEEQF
v_call: TRBV9; cdr3_length: 11; clone_size: -; cdr3_aa: ASSLKRTGEAF
v_call: TRBV7-9; cdr3_length: 11; clone_size: -; cdr3_aa: ASIQGTGKTQY
v_call: TRBV27; cdr3_length: 14; clone_size: few; cdr3_aa: ASSSPTGTNTDTQY
v_call: TRBV29-1; cdr3_length: 13; clone_size: few; cdr3_aa: SVVVRRLVSYEQY
v_call: TRBV28; cdr3_length: 13; clone_size: -; cdr3_aa: ASSLPAGGIDTQY
v_call: TRBV7-2; cdr3_length: 10; clone_size: -; cdr3_aa: ASSFGPDTQY
v_call: TRBV28; cdr3_length: 12; clone_size: few; cdr3_aa: ASSSRRENYEQY
v_call: TRBV6-5; cdr3_length: 11; clone_size: -; cdr3_aa: ASNTQSTQPQH
v_call: TRBV28; cdr3_length: 11; clone_size: few; cdr3_aa: ASSPTRYNEQF
v_call: TRBV4-1; cdr3_length: 14; clone_size: few; cdr3_aa: ASSPTGQRNTGELF
v_call: TRBV19; cdr3_length: 14; clone_size: -; cdr3_aa: ASSIGLGIMNTEAF
v_call: TRBV13; cdr3_length: 16; clone_size: few; cdr3_aa: ASNQRVTSGDPDHEQF
v_call: TRBV25-1; cdr3_length: 12; clone_size: -; cdr3_aa: ASSLELPSQRGF
v_call: TRBV6-5; cdr3_length: 11; clone_size: -; cdr3_aa: ASSPGVRGKQY
v_call: TRBV6-5; cdr3_length: 12; clone_size: few; cdr3_aa: ASSRDRIQETQY
v_call: TRBV6-1; cdr3_length: 12; clone_size: -; cdr3_aa: ASSFRDIDQPQH
v_call: TRBV28; cdr3_length: 10; clone_size: -; cdr3_aa: ASSTGPYGYT